A selection of T cell receptor beta chains follows, all from one sample in a study of T cells after posttransplantation cyclophosphamide. TCRdb's table, derived via immunoSEQ multiplex PCR, lists solely in-frame clones and lacks some. Captured here are 25,000 to 30,000 clones, none seen once; the top ten comprise about 2.9%. The sequencing input was PBMCs. The receptors derive from a woman aged 55 to 70 in good health, CMV-negative, and a related stem cell transplant donor. Each CDR3 is given with its conserved first and last residue. The order of the fields is J gene, V gene, CDR3 length, clone size, D gene, CDR3 protein, CDR3 DNA. The D gene is left open where the match is weak. For some rows the clone size is stated as once, few or many, or as a class when expanded; others skip it.

TRBJ1-5,TRBV12-3/TRBV12-4,16,few,TRBD1,CASSRGQGERNQPQHF,TGTGCCAGCAGCCGTGGACAGGGGGAGCGCAATCAGCCCCAGCATTTT
TRBJ2-5,TRBV24-1,13,.,.,CATRLGSGETQYF,TGTGCCACCCGATTGGGTAGCGGAGAGACCCAGTACTTC
TRBJ2-7,TRBV5-4,14,few,TRBD1,CASRSDRSTYEQYF,TGTGCCAGCAGATCGGACAGGAGTACCTACGAGCAGTACTTC
TRBJ1-4,TRBV5-1,14,many,TRBD1,CASSLGQGGEKLFF,TGCGCCAGCAGCTTGGGACAGGGAGGTGAAAAACTGTTTTTT
TRBJ1-1,TRBV11-3,14,many,.,CASSLGGRETEAFF,TGTGCCAGCAGCTTAGGCGGCAGGGAGACTGAAGCTTTCTTT
TRBJ2-5,TRBV29-1,12,many,.,CSAQGGQETQYF,TGCAGCGCTCAGGGTGGCCAAGAGACCCAGTACTTC
TRBJ2-7,TRBV7-2,14,.,.,CASSWDSGSYEQYF,TGTGCCAGCAGTTGGGACTCCGGGTCCTACGAGCAGTACTTC
TRBJ2-1,TRBV12-3/TRBV12-4,15,many,.,CASSYLGGSYNEQFF,TGTGCCAGCAGTTACCTAGGCGGGTCCTACAATGAGCAGTTCTTC
TRBJ1-5,TRBV19,14,many,TRBD1,CASSKDRGNQPQHF,TGTGCCAGTAGTAAAGACAGGGGGAATCAGCCCCAGCATTTT
TRBJ2-1,TRBV2,15,few,TRBD2,CASRATSGGAWEQFF,TGTGCCAGCAGGGCTACTAGCGGGGGGGCCTGGGAGCAGTTCTTC
TRBJ1-1,TRBV6-1,14,medium-sized,.,CASTKDSINTEAFF,TGTGCCAGCACTAAGGACAGTATTAACACTGAAGCTTTCTTT
TRBJ2-7,TRBV6-2/TRBV6-3,14,many,TRBD2,CASSFLAGDYEQYF,TGTGCCAGCAGTTTCCTAGCGGGAGACTACGAGCAGTACTTC
TRBJ2-3,TRBV6-4,13,many,.,CASSAPEGDTQYF,TGTGCCAGCAGTGCCCCCGAGGGAGATACGCAGTATTTT
TRBJ1-1,TRBV5-6,13,many,.,CASSSKGNTEAFF,TGTGCCAGCAGCTCAAAAGGGAACACTGAAGCTTTCTTT
TRBJ1-1,TRBV7-9,13,many,.,CASSPGKGAEAFF,TGTGCCAGCAGCCCTGGGAAAGGGGCTGAAGCTTTCTTT
TRBJ2-3,TRBV4-1,18,few,TRBD2,CASSQDLKRGASADTQYF,TGCGCCAGCAGCCAAGATTTAAAGCGGGGGGCCTCCGCAGATACGCAGTATTTT
TRBJ2-4,TRBV29-1,15,.,.,CSVRVDQKAKNIQYF,TGCAGCGTCAGGGTAGATCAGAAGGCCAAAAACATTCAGTACTTC
TRBJ2-5,TRBV15,15,many,.,CATSGLEGDGETQYF,TGTGCCACCAGCGGATTAGAGGGGGATGGGGAGACCCAGTACTTC
TRBJ2-1,TRBV27,12,many,.,CASSLVGNEQFF,TGTGCCAGCTCCCTAGTGGGTAATGAGCAGTTCTTC
TRBJ1-2,TRBV11-2,16,few,TRBD1,CASSLFAGGINYGYTF,TGTGCCAGCAGCTTATTTGCAGGGGGCATCAACTATGGCTACACCTTC
TRBJ1-1,TRBV6-1,13,many,.,CASSFLSDTEAFF,TGTGCCAGCAGTTTTCTGAGCGACACTGAAGCTTTCTTT
TRBJ1-5,TRBV19,15,many,TRBD1,CASSIIDRVYQPQHF,TGTGCCAGTAGTATCATCGACAGGGTGTACCAGCCCCAGCATTTT
TRBJ1-1,TRBV5-1,13,many,.,CASSFTGNTEAFF,TGCGCCAGCAGCTTTACCGGGAACACTGAAGCTTTCTTT
TRBJ1-1,TRBV29-1,12,few,.,CSVVGGNTEAFF,TGCAGCGTTGTGGGGGGGAACACTGAAGCTTTCTTT
TRBJ1-6,TRBV6-2/TRBV6-3,14,many,.,CASSPGQRNSPLHF,TGTGCCAGCAGCCCCGGACAGAGGAATTCACCCCTCCACTTT
TRBJ1-4,TRBV11-2,15,many,.,CASSPRVGRGEKLFF,TGTGCCAGCAGCCCAAGGGTGGGGAGGGGTGAAAAACTGTTTTTT
TRBJ2-7,TRBV6-2/TRBV6-3,15,many,.,CASSYSTESAAEQYF,TGTGCCAGCAGTTACTCGACCGAGTCGGCGGCGGAGCAGTACTTC
TRBJ2-1,TRBV27,16,many,TRBD1,CASSTVLGTDYNEQFF,TGTGCCAGCAGCACAGTCTTAGGGACAGACTACAATGAGCAGTTCTTC
TRBJ2-7,TRBV15,16,many,TRBD2,CATSRDPGLAGYEQYF,TGTGCCACCAGCAGAGATCCGGGACTAGCGGGGTACGAGCAGTACTTC
TRBJ2-2,TRBV12-3/TRBV12-4,12,many,.,CASTGLTGELFF,TGTGCCAGCACAGGGTTAACCGGGGAGCTGTTTTTT
TRBJ2-1,TRBV5-4,17,many,TRBD2,CASSLVPSGSSYNEQFF,TGTGCCAGCAGCTTGGTTCCTAGCGGGAGCTCCTACAATGAGCAGTTCTTC
TRBJ1-2,TRBV9,15,.,.,CASSEFTRADYGYTF,TGTGCCAGCAGCGAGTTCACCAGGGCGGACTATGGCTACACCTTC
TRBJ1-2,TRBV4-2,17,few,.,CASSQSPPPSPNYGYTF,TGTGCCAGCAGCCAGAGCCCCCCCCCTAGTCCTAACTATGGCTACACCTTC
TRBJ2-3,TRBV27,13,many,TRBD2,CASRLAGVDTQYF,TGTGCCAGCAGGCTAGCGGGAGTCGATACGCAGTATTTT
TRBJ1-3,TRBV18,17,many,.,CASSPGGYGTSGNTIYF,TGTGCCAGCTCACCTGGGGGGTACGGAACAAGTGGAAACACCATATATTTT
TRBJ1-2,TRBV5-4,15,many,TRBD1,CASSGAGTGGVGYTF,TGTGCCAGCAGCGGGGCCGGGACAGGGGGAGTTGGCTACACCTTC
TRBJ2-5,TRBV18,15,few,TRBD2,CASSLTSGGRETQYF,TGTGCCAGCTCACTGACTAGCGGGGGTAGGGAGACCCAGTACTTC
TRBJ2-1,TRBV6-4,14,many,TRBD1,CASSRQGADNEQFF,TGTGCCAGCAGTAGACAGGGGGCCGACAATGAGCAGTTCTTC
TRBJ2-3,TRBV7-2,15,many,TRBD1,CASSLFGQGGDTQYF,TGTGCCAGCAGTTTATTCGGACAGGGCGGGGATACGCAGTATTTT
TRBJ2-3,TRBV4-2,16,many,TRBD2,CASSRALAGGTDTQYF,TGTGCCAGCAGCCGCGCTCTAGCGGGGGGCACAGATACGCAGTATTTT
TRBJ1-2,TRBV6-1,15,many,TRBD1,CASSVGQDSNYGYTF,TGTGCCAGCAGTGTAGGACAGGATTCTAACTATGGCTACACCTTC
TRBJ2-2,TRBV6-6,15,many,TRBD2,CASLDLAGDTGELFF,TGTGCCAGCTTAGATTTGGCGGGGGACACCGGGGAGCTGTTTTTT
TRBJ1-4,TRBV6-5,15,many,TRBD1,CASSGDRRTNEKLFF,TGTGCCAGCAGTGGGGACAGACGAACTAATGAAAAACTGTTTTTT
TRBJ2-7,TRBV12-3/TRBV12-4,11,many,.,CASSRAYEQYF,TGTGCCAGCTCGAGGGCCTACGAGCAGTACTTC
TRBJ2-1,TRBV15,16,many,TRBD1,CATSRRDRGDGDEQFF,TGTGCCACCAGCAGAAGAGACAGGGGCGATGGCGATGAGCAGTTCTTC
TRBJ1-2,TRBV5-4,15,many,.,CASSLVSRVRAGYTF,TGTGCCAGCAGCTTGGTCAGTAGGGTCAGGGCTGGCTACACCTTC